This T cell receptor beta chain was identified in a study of glioma-infiltrating T cells after dendritic cell vaccination (dated by TCRdb to about 2016). For context, the study as a whole: The cohort comprised about 15 glioblastoma patients from Phase I and II dendritic cell vaccination trials, 9 newly diagnosed and 6 with recurrent disease. Between the early 2000s and the early 2010s, patients were given autologous tumor lysate-pulsed dendritic cell vaccination. The vaccine consisted of monocyte-derived dendritic cells cultured less than eight days with IL-4 and GM-CSF, then pulsed overnight with autologous tumor lysate. Each patient got three intradermal injections of the dendritic cell vaccine, spaced at biweekly intervals, in the arm below the axilla. In glioblastoma patients vaccinated with dendritic cells, deep sequencing of TCR beta CDR3 regions served to measure the amount of tumor-infiltrating lymphocytes and to compare repertoires between tumor and blood. Survival after dendritic cell vaccination was correlated with TCR sequencing metrics, such as TIL content and the overlap between tumor and blood repertoires. Points the paper makes about the study in general: The TCR overlap response model with three groups was called speculative and said to need prospective validation. Higher estimated pretreatment TIL content predicted longer time to progression and overall survival after dendritic cell vaccination. No direct relationship between TCR clonality and survival was found, suggesting that a diverse polyclonal response may matter. The cohort was small and heterogeneous, with few patients having full blood and tumor sets and even fewer initial-recurrent tumor pairs.

The immunoSEQ assay amplified TCRB CDR3 regions from around 2.1 micrograms of genomic DNA, or from all available DNA when less than that amount was available. The multiplex PCR employed 60 forward primers targeting TCR V beta segments and 13 reverse primers targeting J beta segments. Synthetic control templates were spiked into each sample at limiting dilution to estimate reads per starting template. Reads of 87 bp were generated by sequencing on the Illumina HiSeq System. On the study's bioinformatics: PCR and sequencing errors were removed by a nearest neighbor algorithm that merged closely related sequences. TCR overlap was defined as the percentage of unique tumor TCR beta sequences that were also present in the same patient's peripheral blood. This immuneACCESS table, as held by TCRdb, lists in-frame sequences with V and J called but not all clones. Of the missing ones, under half trace to an unresolved V gene in checked studies; the others have no known cause. V and J calls and clone size are given by that table; D and trimming were obtained from the DNA. For this sample there are some 90,000 clones; roughly 77% appear just once. The ten largest clones represent 2% to 2.5% of the sample.

Here V drops 4 bases and J drops 7 bases, and the junction holds 16 bases not matched to any gene. Including the terminal cysteine and phenylalanine, the CDR3 comprises 17 residues. Kept here is only the CDR3 DNA, which spans 51 bases and is read in frame from base 1. The germline V gene provides CDR1 SGHDN and CDR2 FVKESK. This clone was observed a handful of times. No antigen is known for it. No quality values exist for individual bases; no much larger clone is one base distant. The time point label on this specimen signifies: after dendritic cell vaccination, including at tumor progression/relapse. Selection of patients required sufficient residual fresh-frozen tumor tissue and over two years of available survival data. Molecular status otherwise varied across the glioblastoma patients, but none of them carried an isocitrate dehydrogenase mutation. PBMC were collected before vaccination, two weeks after the third vaccination, and at tumor progression if progression occurred. The Qiagen DNeasy Blood extraction Kit was used for extraction of genomic DNA.

The rearrangement joined TRBV14 to TRBJ1-2, with TRBD1 identical over 9 junction bases. The input for sequencing was blood, taken after dendritic cell vaccination. This clonotype was obtained from a human donor with glioblastoma. The CDR3 reads as follows: CASSPRGRGQGRGGYTF. The bases read TGTGCCAGCAGCCCGCGAGGACGCGGACAGGGGCGCGGTGGCTACACCTTC.